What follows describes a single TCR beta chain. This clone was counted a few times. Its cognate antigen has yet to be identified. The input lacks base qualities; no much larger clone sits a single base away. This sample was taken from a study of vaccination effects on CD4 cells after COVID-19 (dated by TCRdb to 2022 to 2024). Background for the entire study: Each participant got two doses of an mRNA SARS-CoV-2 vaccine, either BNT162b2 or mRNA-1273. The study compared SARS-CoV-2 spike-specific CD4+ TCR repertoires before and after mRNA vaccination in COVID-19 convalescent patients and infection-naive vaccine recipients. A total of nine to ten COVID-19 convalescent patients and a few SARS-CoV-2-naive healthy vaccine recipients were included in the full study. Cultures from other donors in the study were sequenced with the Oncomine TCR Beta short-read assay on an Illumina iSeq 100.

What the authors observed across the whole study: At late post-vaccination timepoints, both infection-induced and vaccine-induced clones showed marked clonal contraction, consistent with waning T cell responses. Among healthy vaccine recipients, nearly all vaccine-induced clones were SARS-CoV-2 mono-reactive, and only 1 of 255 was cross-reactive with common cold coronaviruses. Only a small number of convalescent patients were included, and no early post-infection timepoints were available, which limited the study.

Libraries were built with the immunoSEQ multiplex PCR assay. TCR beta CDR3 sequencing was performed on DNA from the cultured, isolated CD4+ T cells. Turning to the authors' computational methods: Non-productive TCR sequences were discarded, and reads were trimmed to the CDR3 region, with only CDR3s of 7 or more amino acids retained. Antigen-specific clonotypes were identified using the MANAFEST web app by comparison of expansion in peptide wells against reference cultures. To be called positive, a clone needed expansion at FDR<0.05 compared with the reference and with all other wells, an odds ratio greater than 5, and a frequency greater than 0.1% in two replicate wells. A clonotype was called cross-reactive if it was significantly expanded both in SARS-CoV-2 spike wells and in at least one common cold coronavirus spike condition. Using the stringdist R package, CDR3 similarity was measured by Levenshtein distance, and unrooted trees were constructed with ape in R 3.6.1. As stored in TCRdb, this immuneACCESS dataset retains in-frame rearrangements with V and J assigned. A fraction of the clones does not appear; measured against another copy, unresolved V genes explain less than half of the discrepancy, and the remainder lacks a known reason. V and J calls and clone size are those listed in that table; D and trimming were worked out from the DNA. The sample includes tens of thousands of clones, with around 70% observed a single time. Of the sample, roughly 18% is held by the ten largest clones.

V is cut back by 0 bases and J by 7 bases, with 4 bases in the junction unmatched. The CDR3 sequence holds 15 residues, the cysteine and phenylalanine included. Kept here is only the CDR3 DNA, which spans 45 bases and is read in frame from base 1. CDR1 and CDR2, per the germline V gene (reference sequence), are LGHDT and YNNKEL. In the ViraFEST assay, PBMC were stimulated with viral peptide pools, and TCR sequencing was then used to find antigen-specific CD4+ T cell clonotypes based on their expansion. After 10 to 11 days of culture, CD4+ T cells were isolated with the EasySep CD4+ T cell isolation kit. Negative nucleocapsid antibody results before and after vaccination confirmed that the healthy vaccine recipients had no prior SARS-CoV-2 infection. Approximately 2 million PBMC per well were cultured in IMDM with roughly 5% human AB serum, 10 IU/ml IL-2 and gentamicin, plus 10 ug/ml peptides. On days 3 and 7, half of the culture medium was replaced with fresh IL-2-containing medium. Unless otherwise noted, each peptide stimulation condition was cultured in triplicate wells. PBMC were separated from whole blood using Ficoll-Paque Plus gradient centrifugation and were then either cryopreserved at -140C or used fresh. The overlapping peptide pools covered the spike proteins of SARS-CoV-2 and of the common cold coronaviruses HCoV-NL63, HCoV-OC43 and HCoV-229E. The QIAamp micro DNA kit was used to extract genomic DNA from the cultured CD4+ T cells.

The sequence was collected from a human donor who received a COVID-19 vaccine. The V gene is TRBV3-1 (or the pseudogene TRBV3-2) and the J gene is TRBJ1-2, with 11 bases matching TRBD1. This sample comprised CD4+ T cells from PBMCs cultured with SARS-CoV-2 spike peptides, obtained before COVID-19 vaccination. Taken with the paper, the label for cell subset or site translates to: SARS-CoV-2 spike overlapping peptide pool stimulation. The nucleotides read TGTGCCAGCAGCCAAGATCTTGGGACAGGGGGTGGCTACACCTTC. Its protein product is CASSQDLGTGGGYTF.